The next 9 T cell receptor beta chains were all read from a single sample in a study of shared clonotypes between healthy human individuals. Only in-frame clones appear in the TCRdb table, and some are missing; sequencing was by immunoSEQ multiplex PCR. This table holds over a million clones, roughly 96% found once. Sequencing was carried out using naive CD4+ T cells sorted from blood. Sample subset: CD45RA+ positively selected. Receptor source: a man younger than 45 in good health.

This chain links TRBV28 with TRBJ1-2; a weak D match, TRBD1 (5 bases). Trimming took off 2 bases at V and 6 bases at J, with 7 bases between the two ends. The CDR3 totals 12 residues. CDR1 and CDR2 (germline): MDHEN, SYDVKM. The chain's CDR3 is CASSLRQHGYTF. DNA for the CDR3: TGTGCCAGCAGTTTACGACAGCATGGCTACACCTTC.

This rearrangement joins TRBV7-9 to TRBJ2-1; TRBD2 aligns across 7 bases. Germline CDR1 SEHNR, CDR2 FQNEAQ (reference sequence). The CDR3 loop spans 16 amino acids. V lost 3 bases and J lost 10; bases outside the gene matches: 15. The DNA for the CDR3 is TGTGCCAGCAGCTTTTTTCAACTAGCGTTGGTAGGGGAGCAGTTCTTC. The encoded protein is CASSFFQLALVGEQFF.

This clone was counted a single time. The V gene is TRBV5-4, the J gene TRBJ2-7, with 9 bases that match TRBD2. In germline, CDR1 is SGHNT, CDR2 YYREEE (reference sequence). V lost 0 bases to trimming and J lost 9 bases; unmatched junction nucleotides: 7. The CDR3 sequence is 14 residues long. Here the CDR3 reads CASSLVAGAAGQYF. The CDR3 nucleotides read TGTGCCAGCAGCTTGGTAGCGGGAGCGGCGGGGCAGTACTTC.

V is TRBV5-5 and J is TRBJ2-1; tentatively, D is TRBD1 or TRBD2 (5 bases each). The CDR3 extends over 13 amino acids. Per germline, CDR1 SGHKS and CDR2 YYEKEE (reference sequence). The ends were cut back, 4 bases at V and 13 bases at J, with 18 bases in the middle. The CDR3 loop reads CASSSDEGLRQFF. For the CDR3, the DNA is TGTGCCAGCAGCAGCGATGAGGGGCTCCGACAGTTCTTC. Full variable domain (missing parts from reference TRBV5-5 and TRBJ2-1): DAGVTQSPTHLIKTRGQQVTLRCSPISGHKSVSWYQQVLGQGPQFIFQYYEKEERGRGNFPDRFSARQFPNYSSELNVNALLLGDSALYLCASSSDEGLRQFFGPGTRLTVL.

V gene TRBV28 combines with J gene TRBJ2-1; 14 nucleotides align to TRBD2. Losses at the gene ends were 5 bases for V and 2 bases for J; bases not matched to a gene: 8. The CDR3 contains 18 residues. The germline CDR1 and CDR2 sequences are MDHEN and SYDVKM. The CDR3 DNA reads TGTGCCAGCAGTCGGACTAGCGGGAGGAGGAGAACCTACAATGAGCAGTTCTTC. Translation: CASSRTSGRRRTYNEQFF.

This sequence joins TRBV6-6 and TRBJ2-3; D is unclear. Germline CDR1 reads MNHNY; CDR2 reads SVGAGI (reference sequence). The V end was cut by 5 bases, the J end by 4 bases, with 4 bases between. The CDR3 covers 11 residues. CDR3 sequence (DNA): TGTGCCAGCAGTGACGCAGATACGCAGTATTTT. As protein: CASSDADTQYF.

The V call is TRBV14, the J call TRBJ2-1; D is uncertain. CDR3 size: 13 residues. CDR1 is SGHDN, CDR2 FVKESK, per germline. The V end was cut by 0 bases, the J end by 5 bases, with 5 bases between. CDR3 loop: CASSQDLDNEQFF. The DNA for the CDR3 is TGTGCCAGCAGCCAAGATCTGGACAATGAGCAGTTCTTC.

V gene TRBV30 combines with J gene TRBJ1-3; D gene unclear. The length of the CDR3 is 13 residues. Trimming took 2 bases from V and 5 from J, leaving 10 bases between them. Germline lookup yields CDR1 GTSNPN and CDR2 SVGIG (reference sequence). The CDR3, as DNA: TGTGCCTGGAGTTTCAGTACCAGAAACACCATATATTTT. It translates to CAWSFSTRNTIYF.

V and J are TRBV6-1 and TRBJ2-5; the D is unclear. The CDR3 covers 15 residues. Trimming took off 4 bases at V and 1 base at J, with 13 bases between the two ends. In germline, CDR1 is MNHNS, CDR2 SASEGT. The CDR3, as DNA: TGTGCCAGCAGTGCTGACAAGCGCCCCCAAGAGACCCAGTACTTC. Translated: CASSADKRPQETQYF.